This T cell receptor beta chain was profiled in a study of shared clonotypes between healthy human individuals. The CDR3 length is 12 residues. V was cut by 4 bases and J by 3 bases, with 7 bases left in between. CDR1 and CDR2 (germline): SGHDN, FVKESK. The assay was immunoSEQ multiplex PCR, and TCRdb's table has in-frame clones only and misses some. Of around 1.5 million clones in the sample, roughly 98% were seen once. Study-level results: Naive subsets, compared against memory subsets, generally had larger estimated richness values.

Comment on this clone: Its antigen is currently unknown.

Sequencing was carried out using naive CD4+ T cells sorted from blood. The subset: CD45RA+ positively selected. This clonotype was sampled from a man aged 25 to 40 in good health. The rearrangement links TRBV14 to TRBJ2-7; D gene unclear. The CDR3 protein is CASSLISYEQYF. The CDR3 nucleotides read TGTGCCAGCAGCCTGATCAGCTACGAGCAGTACTTC.